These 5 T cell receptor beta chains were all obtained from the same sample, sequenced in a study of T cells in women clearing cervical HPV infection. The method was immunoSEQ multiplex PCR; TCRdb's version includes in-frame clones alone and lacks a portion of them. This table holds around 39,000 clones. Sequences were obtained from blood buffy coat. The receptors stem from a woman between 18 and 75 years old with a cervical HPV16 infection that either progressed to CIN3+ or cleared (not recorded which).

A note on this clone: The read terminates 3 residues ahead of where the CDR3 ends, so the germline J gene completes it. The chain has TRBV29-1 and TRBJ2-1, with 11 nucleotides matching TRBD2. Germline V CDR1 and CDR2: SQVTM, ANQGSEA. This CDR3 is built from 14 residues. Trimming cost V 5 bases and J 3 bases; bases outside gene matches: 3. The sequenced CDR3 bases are TGCAGCGTTCAGGGACTAGCGGACTACAATGAG. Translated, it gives CSVQGLADYNE. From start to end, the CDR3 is CSVQGLADYNEQFF.

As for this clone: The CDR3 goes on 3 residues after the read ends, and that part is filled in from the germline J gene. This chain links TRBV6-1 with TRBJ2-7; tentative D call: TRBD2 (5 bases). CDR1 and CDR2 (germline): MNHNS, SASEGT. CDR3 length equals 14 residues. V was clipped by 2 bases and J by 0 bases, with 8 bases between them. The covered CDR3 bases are TGTGCCAGCAGTGAAACGAGGGTCTCCTACGAG. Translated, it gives CASSETRVSYE. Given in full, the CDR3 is CASSETRVSYEQYF.

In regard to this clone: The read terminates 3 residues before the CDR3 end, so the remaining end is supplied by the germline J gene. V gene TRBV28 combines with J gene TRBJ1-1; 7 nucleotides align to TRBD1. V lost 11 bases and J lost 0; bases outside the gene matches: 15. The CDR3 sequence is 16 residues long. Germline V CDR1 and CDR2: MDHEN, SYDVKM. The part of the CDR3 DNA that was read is TGTGCCCACAACGAACAGGGGATGACGGTGAACACTGAA. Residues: CAHNEQGMTVNTE. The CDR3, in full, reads CAHNEQGMTVNTEAFF.

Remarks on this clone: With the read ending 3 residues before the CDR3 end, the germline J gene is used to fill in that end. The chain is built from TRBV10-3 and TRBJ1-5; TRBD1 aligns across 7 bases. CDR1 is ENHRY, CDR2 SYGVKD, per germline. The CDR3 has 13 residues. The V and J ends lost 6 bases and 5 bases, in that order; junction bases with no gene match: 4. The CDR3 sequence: CAIRDRVDQPQHF. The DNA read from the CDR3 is TGTGCCATCAGAGACAGGGTAGATCAGCCC.

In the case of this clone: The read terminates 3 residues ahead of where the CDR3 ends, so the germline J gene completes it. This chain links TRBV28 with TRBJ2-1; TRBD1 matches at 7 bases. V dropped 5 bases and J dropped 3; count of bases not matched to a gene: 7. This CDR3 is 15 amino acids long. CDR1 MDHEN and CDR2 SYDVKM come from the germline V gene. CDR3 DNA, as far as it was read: TGTGCCAGCAGTCTGGAGACAGGGAACTACAATGAG. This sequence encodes CASSLETGNYNE. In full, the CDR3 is CASSLETGNYNEQFF.